These 25 T cell receptor beta chains originate from one sample sequenced in a study of shared clonotypes between healthy human individuals. Repertoires were generated with immunoSEQ multiplex PCR, while TCRdb's copy carries only in-frame clones and drops some. The data contain about 2.3 million clones, approximately 90% of them singletons. Sample: naive CD4+ T cells from PBMCs. Subset reported: CD45RA+ positively selected. These receptors all come from a man between 18 and 29 years old in good health. Some clones in this sample may be carry-over from other donors' samples.

This sequence joins TRBV21-1 and TRBJ2-3; the table's D call, TRBD2, was not checked against the DNA. TRBV21-1 is designated a pseudogene. This CDR3 has 15 amino acids. The CDR3 region is CASTRCGRGSDTQYF. CDR3 bases: TGTGCCAGCACCCGGTGCGGGAGGGGTTCAGATACGCAGTATTTT.

On this clone: The same CDR3 arises from other DNA sequences in this sample as well. The CDR3: CASRDRGPEQYF. Written as DNA, the CDR3 is TGTGCCAGCAGAGACAGGGGGCCCGAGCAGTACTTC. This sequence joins TRBV2 and TRBJ2-7; 10 bases align to TRBD1. The V and J ends lost 6 bases and 6 bases, in that order; junction bases with no gene match: 2. The CDR3 is 12 residues long. CDR1 and CDR2 from the germline V gene are SNHLY and FYNNEI.

This clone was recorded only once. CDR3 nucleotide sequence: TGTGCCAGCAGTACGACAACGGAAACTAATGAAAAACTGTTTTTT. This translates into CASSTTTETNEKLFF. The chain couples TRBV28 to TRBJ1-4; no firm D call. Trimming pared 5 bases from V and 1 base from J, leaving 11 bases between. Germline assignment: CDR1 MDHEN and CDR2 SYDVKM. CDR3 size: 15 residues.

The V and J genes are TRBV5-6 and TRBJ2-7; no definite D call. Trimming shortened V by 0 bases and J by 6 bases, and 7 bases separated the two germline ends. Germline V CDR1 and CDR2: SGHDT, YYEEEE. CDR3 length equals 12 residues. The CDR3 nucleotides read TGTGCCAGCAGCTTGGACAGAAGCGAGCAGTACTTC. This codes for CASSLDRSEQYF.

V and J are TRBV5-1 and TRBJ2-5; 9 positions match TRBD2. V was clipped by 4 bases and J by 1 base; unmatched bases: 5. This CDR3 has 15 residues. Per the germline V gene, CDR1 is SGHRS and CDR2 is YFSETQ. CDR3 DNA sequence: TGCGCCAGCAGCCCCATTAGCGGGGGCCAAGAGACCCAGTACTTC. Its translation: CASSPISGGQETQYF.

The chain joins TRBV5-1 to TRBJ2-1; no clear D. Trimming took off 3 bases at V and 7 bases at J, with 11 bases between the two ends. The CDR3 is made up of 13 amino acids. Looked up from germline, CDR1 is SGHRS and CDR2 is YFSETQ. CDR3 DNA sequence: TGCGCCAGCAGCTCCGTTTGGGGAAATGAGCAGTTCTTC. Its protein is CASSSVWGNEQFF.

The chain is built from TRBV4-1 and TRBJ2-5; no clear D gene. Germline loops: CDR1 MGHRA, CDR2 YSYEKL. V was pared by 1 base and J by 5 bases, with 14 bases between. This CDR3 contains 15 residues. The CDR3 loop is CASSQGRQGMETQYF. The CDR3 nucleotides are TGCGCCAGCAGCCAAGGGAGACAAGGGATGGAGACCCAGTACTTC.

This clone was seen only once. The chain recombines TRBV5-6 with TRBJ2-7; 9 nucleotides match TRBD1. V lost 3 bases to trimming and J lost 0 bases; unmatched junction nucleotides: 4. The CDR3 has 15 amino acids. Germline CDR1 and CDR2: SGHDT and YYEEEE. The CDR3 sequence: CASSSGQGPSYEQYF. As DNA, the CDR3 is TGTGCCAGCAGCTCAGGACAGGGGCCCTCCTACGAGCAGTACTTC.

The chain employs TRBV5-6 and TRBJ2-1; D gene unclear. Between the trimmed V and J ends, which lost 3 bases and 4 bases, there was a span of 14 bases. CDR3 size: 15 residues. Per the germline V gene, CDR1 is SGHDT and CDR2 is YYEEEE. The CDR3 bases are TGTGCCAGCAGCTCCCCCGTGGCGCCGTACAATGAGCAGTTCTTC. This gives the protein CASSSPVAPYNEQFF.

This chain links TRBV4-1 with TRBJ2-5, with TRBD1 as a possible D gene (6 bases). Per the germline V gene, CDR1 is MGHRA and CDR2 is YSYEKL. This CDR3 has 16 residues. Trimming stripped 1 base from V and 2 bases from J, with 14 bases between. This chain's CDR3 is CASSQVGRTVQETQYF. In DNA form, the CDR3 reads TGCGCCAGCAGCCAAGTAGGCCGGACAGTTCAAGAGACCCAGTACTTC.

The V call is TRBV7-2, the J call TRBJ2-3; D call uncertain. The ends were cut back, 5 bases at V and 4 bases at J, with 19 bases in the middle. The CDR3 is 16 amino acids. Germline V gives CDR1 SGHTA, CDR2 FQGNSA. CDR3 sequence reads: CASSPGALPTADTQYF. CDR3 sequence (DNA): TGTGCCAGCAGCCCGGGTGCCCTCCCGACGGCAGATACGCAGTATTTT.

About this clone itself: At the DNA level, this CDR3 is encoded by other sequences in the same sample as well. The chain is built from TRBV11-2 and TRBJ2-1; 10 nucleotides agree with TRBD2. The CDR3 has 15 residues. The germline gives CDR1 SGHAT, CDR2 FQNNGV. V was pared by 4 bases and J by 4 bases, with 4 bases of the junction left unmatched. DNA for the CDR3: TGTGCCAGCAGCTCCGGACTAGCGGTTTACAATGAGCAGTTCTTC. Its protein product is CASSSGLAVYNEQFF.

J is TRBJ1-5 and V is TRBV19; D is possibly TRBD1 (5 bases). The CDR3 sequence is 17 residues long. Between the trimmed V and J ends, which lost 10 bases and 2 bases, there was a span of 24 bases. Germline lookup yields CDR1 LNHDA and CDR2 SQIVND (reference sequence). In nucleotides, the CDR3 is TGTGCCACCAGCCGGGGCAGGGAGAGTTGGGGCAATCAGCCCCAGCATTTT. This translates into CATSRGRESWGNQPQHF.

The V gene is TRBV2, the J gene TRBJ1-5; 7 bases line up with TRBD1. The CDR3 runs to 14 residues. J gave up 5 bases and V 6 bases, and 7 bases lay outside the gene matches. Germline CDR1 and CDR2: SNHLY and FYNNEI. The CDR3 protein is CASSHGTADQPQHF. CDR3 in DNA: TGTGCCAGCAGCCACGGGACAGCCGATCAGCCCCAGCATTTT.

The rearrangement uses TRBV7-9 and TRBJ2-7; 7 bases agree with TRBD2. This CDR3 has 17 amino acids. Germline trimming cut 5 bases from V and 3 bases from J; bases unmatched to any gene: 16. CDR1 and CDR2 (germline): SEHNR, FQNEAQ (reference sequence). CDR3 residues: CASSRPGAGVGNYEQYF. CDR3 DNA: TGTGCCAGCAGCCGTCCCGGCGCGGGAGTCGGGAACTACGAGCAGTACTTC.

V is TRBV28 and J is TRBJ2-3; D is undetermined. Between the trimmed V and J ends, which lost 7 bases and 1 base, there was a span of 18 bases. CDR3 length equals 16 residues. Per germline, CDR1 MDHEN and CDR2 SYDVKM. The CDR3 here is CASTLIGSGRTDTQYF. The CDR3 nucleotides read TGTGCCAGCACCCTAATAGGGTCCGGGCGCACAGATACGCAGTATTTT.

The rearrangement uses TRBV11-2 and TRBJ2-5; TRBD2 matches 9 bases. Trimming removed 4 bases from V and 5 bases from J; junction bases left unmatched: 8. This CDR3 comprises 15 residues. Germline V gene sequence: CDR1 SGHAT, CDR2 FQNNGV. CDR3 nucleotides: TGTGCCAGCAGCTCGCGGACTAGCGCGGGGGAGACCCAGTACTTC. Residues: CASSSRTSAGETQYF.

The rearrangement joins TRBV6-5 to TRBJ2-3; TRBD2 matches at 8 bases. Germline loops: CDR1 MNHEY, CDR2 SVGAGI. The CDR3 totals 13 residues. V lost 7 bases to trimming and J lost 4 bases; unmatched junction nucleotides: 4. CDR3 in amino acids: CASTQAGADTQYF. The CDR3 DNA sequence: TGTGCCAGCACACAAGCGGGAGCAGATACGCAGTATTTT.

This clone was found once. V gene TRBV18 combines with J gene TRBJ2-2; TRBD1 matches at 10 bases. Unmatched junction bases numbered 9, after V lost 6 bases and J lost 5 bases. Per the germline V gene, CDR1 is KGHSH and CDR2 is LQKENI. CDR3 length: 16 amino acids. The CDR3, as DNA: TGTGCCAGCTCTCCTTCGGGGGACAGGGGAACCGGGGAGCTGTTTTTT. Translating gives CASSPSGDRGTGELFF.

This clone has a handful of counts. The chain combines TRBV27 with TRBJ1-5, with 9 positions matching TRBD1. Per germline, CDR1 MNHEY and CDR2 SMNVEV (reference sequence). V gave up 5 bases and J gave up 3 bases; unmatched junction bases: 8. This CDR3 contains 16 residues. The CDR3 DNA reads as TGTGCCAGCAGTCCCGACAGGGGGAGACCCAATCAGCCCCAGCATTTT. Translated, it gives CASSPDRGRPNQPQHF.

The V gene is TRBV7-2, the J gene TRBJ2-1; D may match TRBD1 or TRBD2 (5 bases each). The V gene lost 5 bases and the J gene lost 2 bases, with 22 bases spanning the gap. The germline CDR1 and CDR2 sequences are SGHTA and FQGNSA. CDR3 size: 18 residues. The CDR3 here is CASSREGLMDPPYNEQFF. The CDR3 coding sequence is TGTGCCAGCAGCCGTGAGGGGCTCATGGACCCGCCCTACAATGAGCAGTTCTTC. Based on the CDR3 plus reference TRBV7-2 and TRBJ2-1, the full variable domain is GAGVSQSPSNKVTEKGKDVELRCDPISGHTALYWYRQSLGQGLEFLIYFQGNSAPDKSGLPSDRFSAERTGGSVSTLTIQRTQQEDSAVYLCASSREGLMDPPYNEQFFGPGTRLTVL.

This rearrangement joins TRBV7-9 to TRBJ2-7; unclear D gene. This CDR3 is built from 13 residues. The V and J ends lost 1 base and 6 bases respectively, with 10 bases between them. CDR1 is SEHNR, CDR2 FQNEAQ, per germline (reference sequence). The CDR3 here is CASSLERLLEQYF. The CDR3 DNA reads TGTGCCAGCAGCTTAGAACGGCTTCTCGAGCAGTACTTC.

The rearrangement links TRBV7-2 to TRBJ2-7; 10 positions agree with TRBD1. The J segment lost 5 bases and the V segment lost 0 bases, leaving 7 bases of the junction unmatched. This CDR3 is 16 amino acids long. The germline V gene has CDR1 SGHTA and CDR2 FQGNSA. Here the CDR3 reads CASSLASLGTGDEQYF. CDR3 sequence (DNA): TGTGCCAGCAGCTTAGCGAGCTTGGGGACAGGGGACGAGCAGTACTTC.

The chain employs TRBV6-5 and TRBJ2-7, with 10 nucleotides matching TRBD1. The V gene end was trimmed by 6 bases and the J gene end by 3 bases; junction bases not matched to a gene: 5. Germline assignment: CDR1 MNHEY and CDR2 SVGAGI. This CDR3 spans 14 amino acids. CDR3 sequence reads: CASRTDRGYYEQYF. The CDR3 DNA is TGTGCCAGCAGAACGGACAGGGGGTACTACGAGCAGTACTTC.

The chain combines TRBV5-1 with TRBJ1-1, with 8 bases aligning to TRBD1. J gave up 4 bases and V 6 bases, and 8 bases lay outside the gene matches. This CDR3 is built from 14 residues. CDR1 is SGHRS, CDR2 YFSETQ, per germline. The CDR3 DNA sequence: TGCGCCAGCACGACAGGGGTTGGTGGCACTGAAGCTTTCTTT. Protein product: CASTTGVGGTEAFF.